Below, one T cell receptor beta chain is given with its context. This clonotype was counted at least ten times. Its antigen is unknown. No base quality values were provided; no much bigger clone lies one nucleotide off. V trim: 0 bases; J trim: 2 bases; unmatched bases: 5. According to the germline V gene, CDR1 reads SGHVS and CDR2 reads FQNEAQ. From cysteine to phenylalanine, the CDR3 is 16 amino acids long. Solely the CDR3 DNA is kept, with 48 bases framed from the first base. Systemically healthy Caucasian individuals from Russia, around 39 in total and aged 6 to 90 years, were included as donors. About 9.6 milliliters of peripheral blood were collected from each donor into EDTA-treated Vacutainer tubes. PBMCs were isolated by Ficoll-Paque density-gradient centrifugation, with at least 6 million obtained per sample. Trizol reagent was used to extract total RNA from the PBMCs, yielding at least 5 micrograms per sample. Naive CD45RAhigh/CD27high T cell percentages were measured by flow cytometry on a PBMC aliquot from every donor.

Library preparation employed 5' RACE. A second PCR of about 6 to 11 cycles was run with a J-beta primer mix and a sample-barcoded 5' primer. A template-switch 5' adaptor carrying 12 random nucleotides introduced a unique molecular identifier onto each TCR beta cDNA molecule. At least 2.5 million CDR3-containing paired-end reads were obtained from each sample. The Mint cDNA synthesis kit, primed by a TRBC-specific oligonucleotide, was used to synthesize first-strand cDNA from all RNA. Following uracil-DNA glycosylase treatment, a first 18-cycle PCR with universal primers M1SS and BC2_uni_R was performed on all cDNA. The original methods were these. Each sample was normalized by randomly selecting 1 million high-quality reads, each carrying a distinct molecular identifier. Instead of being binned into consensus sequences, reads with shared molecular identifiers were discarded. CDR3 identification, clonotype clustering and error correction used MiTCR with a Q25 quality threshold and the strictest error-elimination algorithm. A nonparametric unseen species model using Euler transformation provided a lower-bound estimate of total TCR beta diversity. TCRdb trimmed public reads at Q25 via fastp, called clones via MiXCR and kept in-frame beta chains. Rows are combined by CDR3 protein, so each entry shows the most common genes and DNA. These V and J calls derive from TCRdb rather than the authors' analysis. The sample table shows 1.8 million or so distinct CDR3 sequences, and roughly two fifths are seen once. The top ten hold roughly 23% of the sample.

This specimen belongs to a study of blood T cells in healthy people across ages (dated by TCRdb to the mid-2010s). For context, the study as a whole: In model experiments, roughly one uniquely barcoded TCR beta cDNA molecule per two T cells was captured by template switching. Donors were grouped into four age groups: young (average roughly 15 years), middle-aged (39), aged (around 66) and long-lived (about 89). The study analyzed two additional independent replicas of 1 million unique cDNA reads from the same blood draw for two donors, one aged 18 to 29 and one aged 80 or older. To avoid experimental bias, donors of different ages were spread randomly across the sequencing lanes. Using deep sequencing normalized with unique cDNA molecular identifiers, the study measured how TCR beta repertoire diversity changes with age. Study-level results and caveats: Because profiling used bulk unsorted PBMCs, naive and antigen-experienced compartments could not be compared conclusively. Because donor CMV infection status was unknown, age-related changes in expanded clonotypes were potentially confounded. Observed TCR beta diversity per million T cells fell roughly linearly with age, and a significant reduction was already apparent by age about 38. Estimates of total diversity based on one million sequenced T cells were considered lower bounds and underestimates. The percentage of naive T cells measured by flow cytometry correlated strongly with observed TCR beta diversity. Compared with the aged group, the long-lived group had more naive CD4+ T cells, fewer expanded clones and increased TCR diversity, a pattern suggesting age selection.

Sequencing was done on a sample of blood. The origin of this receptor is a human donor in good health. The rearrangement combines TRBV7-8 with TRBJ2-5, with 8 bases matching TRBD2. The CDR3 protein: CASSLALIAGQETQYF. The DNA sequence is given as TGTGCCAGCAGCTTAGCGCTAATAGCGGGGCAAGAGACCCAGTACTTC.